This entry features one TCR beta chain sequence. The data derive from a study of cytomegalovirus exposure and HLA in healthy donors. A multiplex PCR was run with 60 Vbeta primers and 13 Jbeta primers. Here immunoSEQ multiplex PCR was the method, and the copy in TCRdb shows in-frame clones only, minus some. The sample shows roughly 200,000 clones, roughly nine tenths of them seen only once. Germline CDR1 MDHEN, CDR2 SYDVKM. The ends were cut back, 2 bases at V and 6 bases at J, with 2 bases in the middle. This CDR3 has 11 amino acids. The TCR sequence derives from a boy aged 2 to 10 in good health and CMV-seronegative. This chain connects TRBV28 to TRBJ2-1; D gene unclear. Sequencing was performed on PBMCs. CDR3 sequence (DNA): TGTGCCAGCAGTTTACGCAATGAGCAGTTCTTC. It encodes CASSLRNEQFF.